One and the same sample provided the 26 T cell receptor beta chains below, sequenced in a study of cytomegalovirus exposure and HLA in healthy donors. This PCR relied on a set of 60 Vbeta primers and 13 Jbeta primers. The table came from immunoSEQ multiplex PCR; TCRdb's copy has only in-frame clones and leaves some out. The sample has tens of thousands of clones, approximately 78% seen once. Material for sequencing was PBMCs. Receptor source: a woman aged 40 to 50 in good health and CMV-seropositive.

V and J are TRBV7-6 and TRBJ2-2; 8 bases are a match to TRBD1. The V segment lost 3 bases and the J segment 3 bases; nucleotides outside the gene matches: 3. The CDR3 runs to 15 residues. CDR1 is SGHVS, CDR2 FNYEAQ, per germline. This CDR3 is CASSFGQGDTGELFF. Here the CDR3 DNA reads TGTGCCAGCAGCTTCGGACAGGGCGACACCGGGGAGCTGTTTTTT.

The J gene is TRBJ2-1, the V gene TRBV7-3, with 9 nucleotides matching TRBD2. J was trimmed by 7 bases and V by 3 bases; bases with no gene match: 7. This CDR3 comprises 15 residues. Germline values: CDR1 SGHTA, CDR2 FQGTGA. The CDR3 protein is CASSFEIAGVNEQFF. The CDR3 region has the DNA TGTGCCAGCAGCTTCGAAATAGCGGGAGTAAATGAGCAGTTCTTC.

The chain couples TRBV6-5 to TRBJ1-2, with D tentatively TRBD1 (6 bases). This CDR3 is built from 14 residues. Germline V gene sequence: CDR1 MNHEY, CDR2 SVGAGI. V gave up 5 bases and J gave up 1 base, with 11 bases separating them. CDR3 region: CASSRGWDNYGYTF. CDR3 sequence (DNA): TGTGCCAGCAGTAGGGGGTGGGATAACTATGGCTACACCTTC.

This sequence joins TRBV5-6 and TRBJ2-1; 8 bases are a match to TRBD2. The germline gives CDR1 SGHDT, CDR2 YYEEEE. The ends lost 0 bases at V and 9 bases at J; junction bases unmatched: 8. CDR3 size: 15 residues. The CDR3 loop is CASSLGLIAGSEQFF. The DNA of the CDR3 is TGTGCCAGCAGCTTGGGTTTAATAGCGGGAAGTGAGCAGTTCTTC.

V and J are TRBV5-8 and TRBJ2-7; tentatively, D is TRBD1 (5 bases). The germline V gene has CDR1 SGHTS and CDR2 YDEGEE. Trimming removed 7 bases at V and 3 bases at J, with 14 bases between. The CDR3 has 13 residues. The CDR3: CASRETGIYEQYF. For the CDR3, the DNA is TGTGCCAGCCGTGAAACAGGAATCTACGAGCAGTACTTC.

In the case of this clone: Other DNA sequences in this specimen translate into the identical CDR3. The chain couples TRBV19 to TRBJ1-1; the D is unclear. The CDR3 has 15 amino acids. Per germline, CDR1 LNHDA and CDR2 SQIVND (reference sequence). Trimming cost V 3 bases and J 0 bases, with 11 bases left between them. CDR3 bases: TGTGCCAGTAGTATGGGCAGCCGGATGAACACTGAAGCTTTCTTT. Amino acids: CASSMGSRMNTEAFF.

V and J are TRBV11-3 and TRBJ1-2, with a tentative D call TRBD1 (5 bases). Germline V gene data show CDR1 as SGHNT and CDR2 as YENEEA. The length of the CDR3 is 12 residues. Trimming left V 4 bases short and J 7 bases short, with 10 bases between. CDR3 sequence (DNA): TGTGCCAGCAGCTCGACAGAACGTGGCTACACCTTC. Amino acid sequence: CASSSTERGYTF. Variable domain in full (rest from reference TRBV11-3 and TRBJ1-2): EAGVVQSPRYKIIEKKQPVAFWCNPISGHNTLYWYLQNLGQGPELLIRYENEEAVDDSQLPKDRFSAERLKGVDSTLKIQPAELGDSAVYLCASSSTERGYTFGSGTRLTVV.

The chain uses TRBV5-8 and TRBJ2-2; no clear D gene. CDR1 SGHTS and CDR2 YDEGEE come from the germline V gene. V dropped 0 bases and J dropped 2 bases, with 11 bases sitting between them. The CDR3 consists of 16 residues. The CDR3 sequence is CASSLVGSINTGELFF. In DNA, the CDR3 is TGTGCCAGCAGCTTGGTGGGCAGCATTAACACCGGGGAGCTGTTTTTT.

The V gene is TRBV27, the J gene TRBJ2-1; 9 positions match TRBD2. CDR3 size: 15 residues. The junction had 9 bases not matched to a gene; V was cut back by 7 bases and J by 5 bases. The germline V gene has CDR1 MNHEY and CDR2 SMNVEV (reference sequence). The CDR3 protein is CASKTPGLADNEQFF. For the CDR3, the DNA is TGTGCCAGCAAAACTCCGGGACTAGCAGACAATGAGCAGTTCTTC.

The CDR3 sequence: CASSLNWGDEQFF. The CDR3 DNA sequence: TGTGCCAGCAGCTTGAATTGGGGGGATGAGCAGTTCTTC. The rearrangement uses TRBV11-3 and TRBJ2-1, with D perhaps matching TRBD2 (6 bases). Trimming took off 3 bases at V and 8 bases at J, with 11 bases between the two ends. Germline CDR1 SGHNT, CDR2 YENEEA. The CDR3 spans 13 residues.

This clone was seen only once. CDR3: CASRNLAGVPEQYF. The CDR3 nucleotides read TGTGCCAGCAGGAACCTAGCGGGAGTGCCCGAGCAGTACTTC. The chain employs TRBV4-2 and TRBJ2-7, with TRBD2 identical over 10 bases. Germline V gives CDR1 LGHNA, CDR2 YNFKEQ. Trimming at V came to 6 bases and at J to 6 bases, leaving 8 bases not matched to a gene. There are 14 residues in the CDR3.

The chain employs TRBV6-5 and TRBJ1-5; D gene ambiguous. The CDR3 contains 12 residues. Looked up from germline, CDR1 is MNHEY and CDR2 is SVGAGI. The V and J ends lost 1 base and 7 bases respectively, with 5 bases between them. CDR3: CASSYFPQPQHF. Here the CDR3 DNA reads TGTGCCAGCAGTTACTTCCCGCAGCCCCAGCATTTT.

The chain recombines TRBV5-5 with TRBJ2-7, with D maybe TRBD2 (5 bases). Trimming took off 2 bases at V and 4 bases at J, with 13 bases between the two ends. Germline values: CDR1 SGHKS, CDR2 YYEKEE (reference sequence). CDR3 size: 14 residues. DNA of the CDR3: TGTGCCAGCAGCTTCCCCAGAGGCGGGTACGAGCAGTACTTC. It encodes CASSFPRGGYEQYF.

This chain joins TRBV19 and TRBJ2-5, with TRBD1 matching over 10 bases. CDR3 length: 16 residues. V trimming: 0 bases; J trimming: 2 bases; junction bases outside the gene matches: 3. Germline loops: CDR1 LNHDA, CDR2 SQIVND (reference sequence). DNA of the CDR3: TGTGCCAGTAGTATAGATTGGACAGGGGGGCAAGAGACCCAGTACTTC. It codes for CASSIDWTGGQETQYF.

The V gene is TRBV10-3, the J gene TRBJ2-7, with 7 bases fitting TRBD2. Germline V gives CDR1 ENHRY, CDR2 SYGVKD. This CDR3 contains 13 residues. The ends lost 6 bases at V and 6 bases at J; junction bases unmatched: 8. The CDR3 DNA reads TGTGCCATCAGCCCGAGGGAGGGAACCGAGCAGTACTTC. This encodes CAISPREGTEQYF.

This chain links TRBV11-2 with TRBJ2-5; TRBD2 matches at 13 bases. The DNA end is a closer match to TRBJ2-7, so the J assignment may be wrong. CDR3 size: 15 residues. Germline assignment: CDR1 SGHAT and CDR2 FQNNGV. This CDR3 is CASSRTSGGSYEQYF. The CDR3 region has the DNA TGTGCCAGCTCCCGGACTAGCGGGGGCTCCTACGAGCAGTACTTC.

This chain links TRBV5-6 with TRBJ1-2, with D maybe TRBD1 (5 bases). There are 15 residues in the CDR3. Germline CDR1 is SGHDT and CDR2 is YYEEEE. V was clipped by 4 bases and J by 0 bases, with 13 bases between them. CDR3 residues: CASSRRQLSNYGYTF. In DNA form, the CDR3 reads TGTGCCAGCAGCCGTAGACAGTTGTCTAACTATGGCTACACCTTC. Full variable domain (remainder filled in from reference TRBV5-6 and TRBJ1-2): DAGVTQSPTHLIKTRGQQVTLRCSPKSGHDTVSWYQQALGQGPQFIFQYYEEEERQRGNFPDRFSGHQFPNYSSELNVNALLLGDSALYLCASSRRQLSNYGYTFGSGTRLTVV.

The chain links TRBV4-2 to TRBJ2-2; 8 bases line up with TRBD2. V dropped 4 bases and J dropped 4; count of bases not matched to a gene: 8. This CDR3 comprises 16 residues. Germline CDR1 reads LGHNA; CDR2 reads YNFKEQ. CDR3: CASSREREGSTGELFF. The CDR3 DNA sequence: TGTGCCAGCAGCCGTGAACGGGAGGGTAGCACCGGGGAGCTGTTTTTT.

V gene TRBV6-6 combines with J gene TRBJ2-2; 8 nucleotides match TRBD1. Germline CDR1 is MNHNY and CDR2 is SVGAGI (reference sequence). The CDR3 has 14 amino acids. V lost 10 bases to trimming and J lost 6 bases; unmatched junction nucleotides: 10. The chain's CDR3 is CAIHPGGLAGELFF. CDR3 nucleotides: TGTGCCATACACCCAGGGGGCCTGGCCGGGGAGCTGTTTTTT.

The chain recombines TRBV11-2 with TRBJ2-7; 8 nucleotides align to TRBD1. After removal of 1 base from V and 2 bases from J, the junction contained 10 bases not matched to a gene. Germline CDR1 SGHAT, CDR2 FQNNGV. This CDR3 region has 17 residues. The CDR3 loop is CASSLVRAGGIPYEQYF. The DNA for the CDR3 is TGTGCCAGCAGCTTAGTCCGGGCAGGGGGCATTCCCTACGAGCAGTACTTC.

The chain recombines TRBV27 with TRBJ2-2; 9 bases line up with TRBD1. The CDR3 consists of 13 residues. The trim removed 5 bases at V and 7 bases at J, leaving 2 bases unmatched. Germline values: CDR1 MNHEY, CDR2 SMNVEV (reference sequence). CDR3 in amino acids: CASSDRGVGELFF. CDR3 nucleotide sequence: TGTGCCAGCAGTGACAGGGGGGTCGGGGAGCTGTTTTTT.

CDR3 nucleotides: TGTGCCACCAGCAGGGGCCTGTTGGGTACCGGGGAGCTGTTTTTT. The encoded protein is CATSRGLLGTGELFF. The chain joins TRBV15 to TRBJ2-2; D is undetermined. The V and J ends lost 3 bases and 5 bases respectively, with 13 bases between them. This CDR3 contains 15 residues. CDR1 and CDR2 from the germline V gene are LNHNV and YYDKDF (reference sequence).

This clone was seen only a few times. The chain carries TRBV6-5 and TRBJ2-5, with a possible D match to TRBD2 (6 bases). V dropped 6 bases and J dropped 5 bases, with 13 bases sitting between them. This CDR3 is built from 13 residues. Germline V gene data show CDR1 as MNHEY and CDR2 as SVGAGI. The CDR3 coding sequence is TGTGCCAGCAGAAGGACTAAGTGGGAGACCCAGTACTTC. The encoded protein is CASRRTKWETQYF.

The rearrangement links TRBV18 to TRBJ1-1; possibly TRBD1 for D (5 bases). The CDR3 totals 15 residues. V lost 3 bases and J 5 bases, leaving 16 bases between the germline ends. Germline loops: CDR1 KGHSH, CDR2 LQKENI. DNA for the CDR3: TGTGCCAGCTCACCCCAGGGAGGGGCGAGAACTGAAGCTTTCTTT. Its translation: CASSPQGGARTEAFF.

The chain joins TRBV5-1 to TRBJ2-7, with 9 bases fitting TRBD2. The junction had 6 bases not matched to a gene; V was cut back by 3 bases and J by 2 bases. This CDR3 has 15 amino acids. In germline, CDR1 is SGHRS, CDR2 YFSETQ. CDR3 sequence: CASSYGLAPTYEQYF. The CDR3 coding sequence is TGCGCCAGCAGCTATGGACTAGCGCCTACCTACGAGCAGTACTTC.

The chain has TRBV6-5 and TRBJ2-2, with 9 bases matching TRBD2. Losses at the gene ends were 2 bases for V and 6 bases for J; bases not matched to a gene: 7. Germline V gives CDR1 MNHEY, CDR2 SVGAGI. This CDR3 is 16 amino acids long. The CDR3 is CASSYNAGGLAGELFF. The DNA of the CDR3 is TGTGCCAGCAGTTACAATGCGGGAGGGCTGGCCGGGGAGCTGTTTTTT.